This TCR beta chain came from a study of blood T cell repertoires in COVID-19. The method was immunoSEQ multiplex PCR; TCRdb's version includes in-frame clones alone and lacks a portion of them. The table shows approximately 80,000 clones, with about 72% occurring only once. Trimming removed 8 bases from V and 7 bases from J, with 15 bases in between. CDR3 length: 13 amino acids. The specimen was peripheral blood. The V and J genes are TRBV12-3 or TRBV12-4 and TRBJ2-1, with D maybe TRBD1 (5 bases). The clonotype originates from a man in his 70s with active or convalescent COVID-19. CDR3 in amino acids: CASVRGRVNEQFF. CDR3 nucleotides: TGTGCCAGCGTTAGGGGAAGGGTTAATGAGCAGTTCTTC.